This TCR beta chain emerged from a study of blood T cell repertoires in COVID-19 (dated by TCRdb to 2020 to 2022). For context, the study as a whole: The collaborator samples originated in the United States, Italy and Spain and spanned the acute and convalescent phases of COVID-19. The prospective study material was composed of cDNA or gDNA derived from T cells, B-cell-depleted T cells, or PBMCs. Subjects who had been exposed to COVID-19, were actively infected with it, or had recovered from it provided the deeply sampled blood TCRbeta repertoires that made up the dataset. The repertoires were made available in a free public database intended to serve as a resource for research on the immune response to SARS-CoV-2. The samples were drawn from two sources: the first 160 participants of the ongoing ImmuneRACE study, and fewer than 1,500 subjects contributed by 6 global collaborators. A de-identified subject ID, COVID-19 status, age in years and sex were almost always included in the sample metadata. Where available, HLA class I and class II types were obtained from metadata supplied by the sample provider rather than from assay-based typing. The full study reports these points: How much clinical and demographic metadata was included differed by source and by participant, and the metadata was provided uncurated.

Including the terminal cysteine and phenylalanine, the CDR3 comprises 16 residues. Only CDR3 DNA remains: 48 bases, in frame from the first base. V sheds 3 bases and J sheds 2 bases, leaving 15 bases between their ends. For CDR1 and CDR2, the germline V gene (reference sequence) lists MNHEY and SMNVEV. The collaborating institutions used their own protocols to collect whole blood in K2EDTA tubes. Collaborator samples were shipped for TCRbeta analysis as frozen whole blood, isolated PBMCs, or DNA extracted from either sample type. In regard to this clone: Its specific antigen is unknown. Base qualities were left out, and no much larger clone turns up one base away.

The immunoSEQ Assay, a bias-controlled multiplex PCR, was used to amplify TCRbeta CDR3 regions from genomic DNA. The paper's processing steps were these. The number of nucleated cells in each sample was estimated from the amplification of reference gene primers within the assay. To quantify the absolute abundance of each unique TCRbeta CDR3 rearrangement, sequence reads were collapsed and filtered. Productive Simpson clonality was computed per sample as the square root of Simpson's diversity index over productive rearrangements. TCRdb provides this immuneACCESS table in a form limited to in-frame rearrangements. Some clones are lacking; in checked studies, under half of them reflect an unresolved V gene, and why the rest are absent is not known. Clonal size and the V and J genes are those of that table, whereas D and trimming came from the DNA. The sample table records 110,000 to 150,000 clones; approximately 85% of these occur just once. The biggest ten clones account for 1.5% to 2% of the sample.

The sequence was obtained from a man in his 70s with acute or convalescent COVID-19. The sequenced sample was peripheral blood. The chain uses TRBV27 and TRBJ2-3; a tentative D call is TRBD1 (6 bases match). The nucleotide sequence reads TGTGCCAGCAGTTTGAAGGGGTACAGGGTCACAGATACGCAGTATTTT. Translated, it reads CASSLKGYRVTDTQYF.